This T cell receptor (beta chain) was profiled in a study of vaccination and CD4 T cells after COVID-19. Study-wide context: In the convalescent cohort, there were six males and four females, two of them Hispanic. The authors gave control cultures a CEFX pool, an HIV-1 Nef pool, or no peptide.

Germline lookup yields CDR1 SGHVS and CDR2 FQNEAQ. There are 15 residues in the CDR3. V lost 2 bases and J 7 bases, leaving 17 bases between the germline ends. Sequenced with the Oncomine TCR Beta short-read assay was DNA taken from cultured CD4+ T cells. Cultured CD4+ T cells yielded the extracted genomic DNA. MiXCR, run by TCRdb on the PCR reads, gives a single entry per CDR3 protein. The table has some 9,300 distinct CDR3 sequences, about 64% seen once; the top ten hold around a quarter. The treatment: approximately 9-day PBMC culture with coronavirus spike peptide pools or control peptides (ViraFEST assay). Using peptide pools, antigen-specific T cells were expanded in ViraFEST before TCRs were sequenced. To note about this clonotype: Antigen unknown.

The sample comprised CD4+ T cells from blood, cultured in vitro. The chain combines TRBV7-8 with TRBJ1-1; no reliable D call. This TCR came from a human donor who had recovered from COVID-19. CDR3 bases: TGTGCCAGCAGCTTAACAGCGATACCGAACCTTGAAGCTTTCTTT. Translation: CASSLTAIPNLEAFF. The entire variable domain, with the rest obtained from reference TRBV7-8 and TRBJ1-1, is as follows: GAGVSQSPRYKVAKRGQDVALRCDPISGHVSLFWYQQALGQGPEFLTYFQNEAQLDKSGLPSDRFFAERPEGSVSTLKIQRTQQEDSAVYLCASSLTAIPNLEAFFGQGTRLTVV.